The clone carrying this T cell receptor (beta chain) was recorded at least ten times. Clones were sequenced by immunoSEQ multiplex PCR, and TCRdb holds only the in-frame ones, with some missing. The table shows over 250,000 clones, with about four fifths occurring only once. The sample is drawn from a study of blood T cell repertoires in COVID-19. Study at large: Samples representing acute and convalescent COVID-19 were sourced from the United States, Italy and Spain. Sources were T cells, B-cell-depleted T cells, or PBMCs; the material itself was cDNA or gDNA.

Germline values: CDR1 SGHNT, CDR2 YYREEE (reference sequence). The CDR3 is 15 residues long. The V end lost 4 bases, the J end lost 2 bases, and 15 bases lay between the germline ends. The specimen was peripheral blood. The V gene is TRBV5-4, the J gene TRBJ1-2; weak D call: TRBD1 (5 bases). This receptor was identified in a woman between 45 and 65 years old who had recovered from COVID-19. In nucleotides, the CDR3 is TGTGCCAGCAGCCCGCCGGGACGGGAGAACTATGGCTACACCTTC. Translation: CASSPPGRENYGYTF.